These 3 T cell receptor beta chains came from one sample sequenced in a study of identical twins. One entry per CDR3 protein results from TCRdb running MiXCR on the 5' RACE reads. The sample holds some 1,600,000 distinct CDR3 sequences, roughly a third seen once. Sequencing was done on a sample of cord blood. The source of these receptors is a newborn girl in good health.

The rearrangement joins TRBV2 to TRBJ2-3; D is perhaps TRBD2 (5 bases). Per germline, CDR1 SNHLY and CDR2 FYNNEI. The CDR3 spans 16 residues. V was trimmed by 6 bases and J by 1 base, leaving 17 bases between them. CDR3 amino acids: CASRGGTRGRTDTQYF. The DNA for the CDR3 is TGTGCCAGCAGGGGTGGAACTAGAGGTCGCACAGATACGCAGTATTTT.

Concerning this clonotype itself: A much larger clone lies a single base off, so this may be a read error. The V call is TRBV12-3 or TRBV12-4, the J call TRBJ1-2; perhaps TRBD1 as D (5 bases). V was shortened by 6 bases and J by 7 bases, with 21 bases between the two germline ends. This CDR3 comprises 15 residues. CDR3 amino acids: CASSRDLVRDCGYTF. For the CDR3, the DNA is TGTGCCAGCAGCCGAGACTTAGTCAGGGACTGTGGCTACACCTTC.

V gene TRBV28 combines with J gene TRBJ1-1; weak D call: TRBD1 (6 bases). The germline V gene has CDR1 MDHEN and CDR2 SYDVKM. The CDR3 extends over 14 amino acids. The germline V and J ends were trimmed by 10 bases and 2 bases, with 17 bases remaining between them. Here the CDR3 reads CATSVQGYNTEAFF. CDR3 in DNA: TGTGCCACCAGCGTACAGGGATATAACACTGAAGCTTTCTTT.